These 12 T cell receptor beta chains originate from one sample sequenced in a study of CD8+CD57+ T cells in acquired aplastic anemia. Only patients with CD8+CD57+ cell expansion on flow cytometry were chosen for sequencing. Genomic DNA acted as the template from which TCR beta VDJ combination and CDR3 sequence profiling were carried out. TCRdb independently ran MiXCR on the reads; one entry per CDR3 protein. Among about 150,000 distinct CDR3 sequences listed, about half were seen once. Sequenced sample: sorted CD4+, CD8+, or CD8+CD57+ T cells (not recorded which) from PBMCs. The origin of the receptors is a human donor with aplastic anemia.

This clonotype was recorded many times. DNA of the CDR3: TGTGCCAGCAGATTACCGAAGCCTAGGCAAACCAATCAGCCCCAGCATTTT. Translating gives CASRLPKPRQTNQPQHF. V is TRBV6-7 and J is TRBJ1-5; D is ambiguous. TRBV6-7 is noted as an ORF with a role that remains uncertain. V shed 6 bases and J shed 3 bases, with 21 bases lying between them. The CDR3 is made up of 17 amino acids.

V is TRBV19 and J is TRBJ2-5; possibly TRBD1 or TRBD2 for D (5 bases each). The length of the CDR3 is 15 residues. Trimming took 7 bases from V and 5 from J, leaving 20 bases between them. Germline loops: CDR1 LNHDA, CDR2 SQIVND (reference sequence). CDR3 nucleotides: TGTGCCAGTACCCTTGGGACCGGCCCGAGGGAGACCCAGTACTTC. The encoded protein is CASTLGTGPRETQYF.

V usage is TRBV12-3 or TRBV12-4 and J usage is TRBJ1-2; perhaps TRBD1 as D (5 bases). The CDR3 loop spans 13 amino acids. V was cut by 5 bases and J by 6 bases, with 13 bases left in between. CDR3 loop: CASSPGAGNGYTF. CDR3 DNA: TGTGCCAGCAGTCCTGGGGCAGGGAATGGCTACACCTTC.

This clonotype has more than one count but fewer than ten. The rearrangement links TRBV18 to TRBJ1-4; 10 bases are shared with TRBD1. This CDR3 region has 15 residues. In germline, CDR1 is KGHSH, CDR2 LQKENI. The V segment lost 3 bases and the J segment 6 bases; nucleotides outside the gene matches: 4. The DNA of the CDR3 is TGTGCCAGCTCACCGTTCGGGACAGGGGATGAAAAACTGTTTTTT. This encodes CASSPFGTGDEKLFF.

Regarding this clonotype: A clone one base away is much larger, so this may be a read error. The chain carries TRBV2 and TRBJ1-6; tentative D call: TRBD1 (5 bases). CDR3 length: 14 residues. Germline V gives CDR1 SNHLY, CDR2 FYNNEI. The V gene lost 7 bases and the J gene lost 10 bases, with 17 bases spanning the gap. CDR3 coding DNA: TGTGCCAGCATTCGGGACGGGGCGAAGTCACCCCTCCACTTT. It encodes CASIRDGAKSPLHF.

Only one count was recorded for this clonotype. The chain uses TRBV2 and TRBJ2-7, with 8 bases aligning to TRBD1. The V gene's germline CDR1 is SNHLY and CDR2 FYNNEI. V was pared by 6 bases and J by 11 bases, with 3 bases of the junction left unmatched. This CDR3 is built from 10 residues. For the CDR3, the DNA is TGTGCCAGCAGACCGGGACAGGAGTACTTC. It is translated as CASRPGQEYF.

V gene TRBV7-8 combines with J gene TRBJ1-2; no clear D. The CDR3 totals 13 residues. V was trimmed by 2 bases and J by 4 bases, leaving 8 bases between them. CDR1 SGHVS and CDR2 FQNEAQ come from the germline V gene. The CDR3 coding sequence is TGTGCCAGCAGCTTACGGGGAACCTATGGCTACACCTTC. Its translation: CASSLRGTYGYTF.

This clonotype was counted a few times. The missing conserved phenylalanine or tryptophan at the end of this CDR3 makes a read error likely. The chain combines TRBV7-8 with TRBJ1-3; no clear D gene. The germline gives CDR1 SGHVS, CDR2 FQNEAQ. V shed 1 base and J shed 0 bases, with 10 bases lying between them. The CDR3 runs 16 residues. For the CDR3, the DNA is TGTGCCAGCAGCTTAGGGTTGGGGATCTCTGGAAACACCATATATCTT. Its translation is CASSLGLGISGNTIYL.

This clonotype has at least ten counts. In DNA, the CDR3 is TGTGCCAGCAGCACCAGCGGACAGGGGTTTAATTCACCCCTCCACTTT. Protein product: CASSTSGQGFNSPLHF. J is TRBJ1-6 and V is TRBV11-1; 9 bases align to TRBD1. CDR1 and CDR2 from the germline V gene are SGHAT and FQDESV (reference sequence). The CDR3 is made up of 16 amino acids. J gave up 6 bases and V 5 bases, and 8 bases lay outside the gene matches.

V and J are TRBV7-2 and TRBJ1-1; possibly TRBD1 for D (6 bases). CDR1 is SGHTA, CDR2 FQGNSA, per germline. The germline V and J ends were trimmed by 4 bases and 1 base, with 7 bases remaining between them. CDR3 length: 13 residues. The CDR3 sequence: CASSWTENTEAFF. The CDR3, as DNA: TGTGCCAGCAGCTGGACAGAGAACACTGAAGCTTTCTTT.

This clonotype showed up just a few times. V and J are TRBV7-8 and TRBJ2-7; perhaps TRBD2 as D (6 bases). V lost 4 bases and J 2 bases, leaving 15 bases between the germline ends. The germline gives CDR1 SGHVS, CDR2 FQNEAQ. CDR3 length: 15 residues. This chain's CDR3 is CASSSPSRETYEQYF. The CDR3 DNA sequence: TGTGCCAGCAGCTCGCCTAGCCGGGAGACCTACGAGCAGTACTTC.

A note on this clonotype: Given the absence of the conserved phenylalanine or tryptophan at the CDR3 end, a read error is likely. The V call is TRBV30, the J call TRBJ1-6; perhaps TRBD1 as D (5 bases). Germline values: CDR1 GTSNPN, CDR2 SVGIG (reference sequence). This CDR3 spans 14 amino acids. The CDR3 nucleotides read TGCGCCTGGAGTGTGCAGGGAGTCTACGGGACCCTCCACCTT. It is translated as CAWSVQGVYGTLHL.